A single sample is the source of the 21 T cell receptor beta chains below, sequenced in a study of memory CD4+ T cells and cytomegalovirus serostatus. Single viable CD3+CD4+CD8-CD45RO+ cells were sorted as the memory CD4+ T cells. Generated by immunoSEQ multiplex PCR, the TCRdb table keeps only in-frame clones and is missing some. The table lists approximately 88,000 clones, about 80% of them singletons, with less than 4.5% in the top ten. Material for sequencing was memory CD4+ T cells from blood. The origin of the receptors is an adult in good health and CMV-seropositive.

This chain links TRBV2 with TRBJ2-1, with D possibly being TRBD1 or TRBD2 (5 bases each). Germline V CDR1 and CDR2: SNHLY, FYNNEI. Trimming stripped 8 bases from V and 0 bases from J, with 14 bases between. The CDR3 consists of 15 residues. This chain's CDR3 is CASGGGSSSYNEQFF. CDR3 DNA: TGTGCCAGCGGGGGTGGATCGAGCTCCTACAATGAGCAGTTCTTC.

The chain links TRBV6-5 to TRBJ2-7, with 9 bases aligning to TRBD1. Trimming removed 6 bases from V and 3 bases from J; junction bases left unmatched: 3. CDR3 length equals 13 residues. CDR1 is MNHEY, CDR2 SVGAGI, per germline. The CDR3 spells CASSQTGGYEQYF. CDR3 nucleotide sequence: TGTGCCAGCAGCCAGACAGGGGGCTACGAGCAGTACTTC.

The chain couples TRBV10-3 to TRBJ2-3; 7 bases agree with TRBD2. The CDR3 covers 14 residues. In germline, CDR1 is ENHRY, CDR2 SYGVKD. Trimming cost V 7 bases and J 0 bases; bases outside gene matches: 4. CDR3 sequence: CAITSGVSTDTQYF. The CDR3, as DNA: TGTGCCATCACGAGCGGGGTGAGCACAGATACGCAGTATTTT.

The chain employs TRBV6-5 and TRBJ2-2, with D perhaps assigned TRBD1 or TRBD2 (7 bases each). CDR3 length: 15 residues. The V end was cut by 6 bases, the J end by 4 bases, with 15 bases between. Germline V gene sequence: CDR1 MNHEY, CDR2 SVGAGI. The chain's CDR3 is CASRGGGAGTGELFF. CDR3 in DNA: TGTGCCAGCAGGGGAGGGGGCGCGGGCACCGGGGAGCTGTTTTTT.

In its sample, this clone was seen a few times. The chain is built from TRBV7-3 and TRBJ2-3, with D possibly being TRBD2 (6 bases). The CDR3 is made up of 15 amino acids. Trimming took 6 bases from V and 2 from J, leaving 15 bases between them. The germline gives CDR1 SGHTA, CDR2 FQGTGA. This CDR3 is CASSRGTSYTDTQYF. CDR3 nucleotides: TGTGCCAGCAGTCGTGGGACTTCCTACACAGATACGCAGTATTTT.

V usage is TRBV7-3 and J usage is TRBJ2-3; 9 bases agree with TRBD2. V lost 4 bases to trimming and J lost 5 bases; unmatched junction nucleotides: 7. The CDR3 extends over 15 amino acids. Germline assignment: CDR1 SGHTA and CDR2 FQGTGA. DNA for the CDR3: TGTGCCAGCAGCTCGGGGACTAGCACTTTAGATACGCAGTATTTT. Amino acids: CASSSGTSTLDTQYF.

The V gene is TRBV5-6, the J gene TRBJ2-2; unclear D gene. Germline CDR1 reads SGHDT; CDR2 reads YYEEEE. CDR3 length: 14 residues. V was trimmed by 4 bases and J by 5 bases, leaving 12 bases between them. The DNA of the CDR3 is TGTGCCAGCAGCCGGCCCTCAGTAACCGGGGAGCTGTTTTTT. Protein product: CASSRPSVTGELFF.

This clone has a single count. Distinct nucleotide sequences in the sample also encode this CDR3. The chain links TRBV5-1 to TRBJ2-5; D is unclear. This CDR3 spans 15 amino acids. Deletions cut 0 bases from V and 1 base from J, with 10 bases between. Germline V CDR1 and CDR2: SGHRS, YFSETQ. This CDR3 reads CASSLAQGIQETQYF. CDR3 bases: TGCGCCAGCAGCTTGGCCCAAGGGATCCAAGAGACCCAGTACTTC.

This clone was seen just once. V is TRBV30 and J is TRBJ2-7, with TRBD2 identical over 7 bases. CDR1 is GTSNPN, CDR2 SVGIG, per germline (reference sequence). With V trimmed by 4 bases and J by 2 bases, 11 bases remained unmatched. This CDR3 has 15 residues. The CDR3 here is CAWTVWLAEPYEQYF. CDR3 DNA sequence: TGTGCCTGGACTGTATGGCTAGCGGAGCCCTACGAGCAGTACTTC.

The rearrangement joins TRBV19 to TRBJ1-4; a weak D match, TRBD1 (5 bases). Germline V lookup: CDR1 LNHDA, CDR2 SQIVND (reference sequence). Between the trimmed V and J ends, which lost 7 bases and 8 bases, there was a span of 17 bases. The CDR3 runs 14 residues. CDR3: CASTPGRSGEKLFF. CDR3 bases: TGTGCCAGTACCCCGGGACGGTCGGGCGAAAAACTGTTTTTT.

The chain uses TRBV10-3 and TRBJ1-2; weak D call: TRBD1 (5 bases). CDR1 and CDR2 (germline): ENHRY, SYGVKD. The CDR3 totals 13 residues. V was trimmed by 10 bases and J by 6 bases, leaving 18 bases between them. The CDR3 coding sequence is TGTGCCAGCAGCTGGGGCACCGACAATGGCTACACCTTC. Its translation: CASSWGTDNGYTF.

V usage is TRBV6-1 and J usage is TRBJ2-1, with 9 bases fitting TRBD2. The trim removed 4 bases at V and 10 bases at J, leaving 14 bases unmatched. There are 16 residues in the CDR3. In germline, CDR1 is MNHNS, CDR2 SASEGT. The CDR3 nucleotides read TGTGCCAGCAGTGTATCCGGGACTAGCCCCCCCGAGGAGCAGTTCTTC. Protein sequence: CASSVSGTSPPEEQFF.

The V call is TRBV6-6, the J call TRBJ1-4; D perhaps matches TRBD1 (6 bases). Germline-derived CDR1 and CDR2 are MNHNY and SVGAGI (reference sequence). The CDR3 is 14 amino acids. The V gene lost 2 bases and the J gene lost 10 bases, with 14 bases spanning the gap. DNA of the CDR3: TGTGCCAGCAGTTACGGGGGGGCCTGGGGAAAACTGTTTTTT. Its protein product is CASSYGGAWGKLFF.

This sequence joins TRBV10-3 and TRBJ2-5; D possibly corresponds to TRBD1 (5 bases). Germline V gene lookup returns CDR1 ENHRY and CDR2 SYGVKD. The CDR3 is 12 residues long. V lost 9 bases and J lost 2, with 10 bases in between. The CDR3 spells CAIGEPQETQYF. CDR3 sequence (DNA): TGTGCCATAGGGGAACCTCAAGAGACCCAGTACTTC.

This chain connects TRBV5-8 to TRBJ2-7; 11 bases are a match to TRBD1. CDR3 size: 12 residues. Per germline, CDR1 SGHTS and CDR2 YDEGEE. With V trimmed by 8 bases and J by 5 bases, 3 bases remained unmatched. The CDR3 loop is CARDRGLDEQYF. For the CDR3, the DNA is TGTGCCAGGGACAGGGGGCTAGACGAGCAGTACTTC.

V usage is TRBV5-1 and J usage is TRBJ1-3; no definite D call. Trimming left V 0 bases short and J 1 base short, with 11 bases between. Germline V gives CDR1 SGHRS, CDR2 YFSETQ. The CDR3 contains 16 residues. Here the CDR3 reads CASSLGGGTSGNTIYF. CDR3 coding DNA: TGCGCCAGCAGCTTGGGCGGCGGCACTTCTGGAAACACCATATATTTT.

The V call is TRBV7-9, the J call TRBJ1-4, with a weak D call TRBD1 (5 bases). CDR1 is SEHNR, CDR2 FQNEAQ, per germline (reference sequence). The CDR3 length is 12 residues. V was cut by 1 base and J by 15 bases, with 12 bases left in between. DNA of the CDR3: TGTGCCAGCAGCTTAGGGGACCGGGGAATGTTTTTT. Protein product: CASSLGDRGMFF.

Remarks on this clone: At one end, the junction sequence differs from germline, possibly due to a read error. The chain joins TRBV6-1 to TRBJ1-2; perhaps TRBD1 as D (6 bases). Per the germline V gene, CDR1 is MNHNS and CDR2 is SASEGT. CDR3 length equals 13 residues. CDR3 loop: CASSQADSYGYTF. The CDR3 DNA sequence: TGTGCCAGCAGTCAAGCGGACAGCTATGGCTACACCTTC.

This clone has a handful of counts. The chain employs TRBV27 and TRBJ2-6; 9 bases line up with TRBD2. CDR3 length: 20 amino acids. Germline values: CDR1 MNHEY, CDR2 SMNVEV (reference sequence). V lost 2 bases, J lost 1 base, and 12 bases stayed unmatched. The CDR3 reads CASSLRRLAGRGSGANVLTF. CDR3 nucleotides: TGTGCCAGCAGTTTAAGGAGGCTAGCGGGACGGGGTTCTGGGGCCAACGTCCTGACTTTC.

This chain links TRBV5-1 with TRBJ2-3; possible D gene TRBD2, 6 bases. Germline values: CDR1 SGHRS, CDR2 YFSETQ. Trimming left V 3 bases short and J 0 bases short, with 14 bases between. The CDR3 totals 16 residues. This CDR3 is CASSSGLTASTDTQYF. The CDR3 DNA is TGCGCCAGCAGCTCGGGACTGACAGCTAGCACAGATACGCAGTATTTT.

This clone was observed a single time. The chain combines TRBV5-4 with TRBJ2-3, with D unclear. This CDR3 has 13 residues. Trimming left V 0 bases short and J 0 bases short, with 2 bases between. Germline-derived CDR1 and CDR2 are SGHNT and YYREEE (reference sequence). In DNA form, the CDR3 reads TGTGCCAGCAGCTTGGACAGCACAGATACGCAGTATTTT. This translates into CASSLDSTDTQYF.